These 29 T cell receptor beta chains were sequenced from one sample in a study of OX40 agonist ivuxolimab in advanced cancers. TCRdb's table, derived via immunoSEQ multiplex PCR, lists solely in-frame clones and lacks some. The table includes 55,000 to 85,000 clones, just over 85% detected once. Source: CD4+ or CD8+ T cells sorted from blood, taken in a trial of the OX40 agonist ivuxolimab. These receptors all stem from an adult with an advanced solid tumor such as melanoma, head and neck, liver or kidney cancer.

The CDR3 sequence: CASLLGRGQGSTYEQYF. DNA of the CDR3: TGCGCCAGCCTTCTTGGTCGAGGACAGGGGTCGACCTACGAGCAGTACTTC. This chain links TRBV23-1 with TRBJ2-7; 9 bases fit TRBD1. TRBV23-1 is labeled an ORF, and its function is uncertain. The CDR3 sequence is 17 residues long. Unmatched junction bases numbered 16, after V lost 8 bases and J lost 2 bases.

The rearrangement uses TRBV6-5 and TRBJ1-1; D unclear. The germline V and J ends were trimmed by 2 bases and 0 bases, with 10 bases remaining between them. The CDR3 length is 15 residues. In germline, CDR1 is MNHEY, CDR2 SVGAGI. The DNA for the CDR3 is TGTGCCAGCAGTTACAGCCCGATCATGAACACTGAAGCTTTCTTT. Its translation is CASSYSPIMNTEAFF.

V gene TRBV14 combines with J gene TRBJ2-5; unclear D gene. There are 11 residues in the CDR3. Trimming took off 1 base at V and 9 bases at J, with 6 bases between the two ends. Germline V CDR1 and CDR2: SGHDN, FVKESK. Written as DNA, the CDR3 is TGTGCCAGCAGCCAAGGAGTGTCCCAGTACTTC. Its protein is CASSQGVSQYF.

This sequence joins TRBV5-8 and TRBJ1-1; a weak D match, TRBD1 (5 bases). Between the trimmed V and J ends, which lost 4 bases and 1 base, there was a span of 8 bases. In germline, CDR1 is SGHTS, CDR2 YDEGEE. CDR3 length equals 13 residues. CDR3 amino acids: CASSLTGNTEAFF. In DNA form, the CDR3 reads TGTGCCAGCAGCCTAACAGGGAACACTGAAGCTTTCTTT.

This chain connects TRBV7-9 to TRBJ2-7, with D tentatively TRBD2 (6 bases). Trimming shortened V by 3 bases and J by 0 bases, and 18 bases separated the two germline ends. CDR1 is SEHNR, CDR2 FQNEAQ, per germline (reference sequence). The CDR3 runs 17 residues. CDR3 residues: CASSFGAGPRSSYEQYF. The CDR3 coding sequence is TGTGCCAGCAGCTTTGGGGCGGGGCCCCGCTCCTCCTACGAGCAGTACTTC.

This chain links TRBV5-6 with TRBJ1-2, with 7 bases identical to TRBD1. The CDR3 contains 15 residues. J lost 8 bases, V lost 5 bases, and 15 bases had no gene match. The germline CDR1 and CDR2 sequences are SGHDT and YYEEEE. Here the CDR3 reads CASSRVDRAYYGYTF. CDR3 nucleotides: TGTGCCAGCAGTCGTGTCGACAGGGCGTATTACGGCTACACCTTC.

This chain joins TRBV7-9 and TRBJ2-5, with a tentative D call TRBD2 (7 bases). Germline loops: CDR1 SEHNR, CDR2 FQNEAQ (reference sequence). V was shortened by 7 bases and J by 4 bases, with 13 bases between the two germline ends. This CDR3 has 13 residues. In DNA form, the CDR3 reads TGTGCCAGCACCCAAGGGGGGGGAGAGACCCAGTACTTC. It yields the protein CASTQGGGETQYF.

The rearrangement uses TRBV5-4 and TRBJ1-1; tentative D call: TRBD1 (5 bases). Germline V gene lookup returns CDR1 SGHNT and CDR2 YYREEE (reference sequence). This CDR3 has 14 amino acids. V was trimmed by 7 bases and J by 4 bases, leaving 17 bases between them. The CDR3 DNA reads TGTGCCAGCGGCGTCCCGGGGGATGGCACTGAAGCTTTCTTT. Protein: CASGVPGDGTEAFF.

The chain joins TRBV2 to TRBJ1-6, with 9 bases matching TRBD1. The CDR3 is 14 amino acids. In germline, CDR1 is SNHLY, CDR2 FYNNEI. V gave up 6 bases and J gave up 7 bases; unmatched junction bases: 4. The CDR3 sequence is CASRRQGGNSPLHF. The CDR3, as DNA: TGTGCCAGCAGACGACAGGGGGGGAATTCACCCCTCCACTTT.

The V gene is TRBV7-3, the J gene TRBJ2-5, with 7 bases aligning to TRBD1. The CDR3 totals 14 residues. Germline V gene lookup returns CDR1 SGHTA and CDR2 FQGTGA. The trim removed 3 bases at V and 7 bases at J, leaving 8 bases unmatched. CDR3 residues: CASSLIGGHGTQYF. CDR3 DNA sequence: TGTGCCAGCAGCTTGATAGGGGGCCATGGGACCCAGTACTTC.

V and J are TRBV7-2 and TRBJ2-3, with D possibly TRBD1 on 6 matching bases. The CDR3 is made up of 15 amino acids. The ends were cut back, 5 bases at V and 2 bases at J, with 14 bases in the middle. CDR1 SGHTA and CDR2 FQGNSA come from the germline V gene. The CDR3 spells CASSPLGAITDTQYF. The CDR3 DNA is TGTGCCAGCAGCCCTCTGGGGGCCATCACAGATACGCAGTATTTT. The whole variable domain, remainder taken from reference TRBV7-2 and TRBJ2-3, is GAGVSQSPSNKVTEKGKDVELRCDPISGHTALYWYRQSLGQGLEFLIYFQGNSAPDKSGLPSDRFSAERTGGSVSTLTIQRTQQEDSAVYLCASSPLGAITDTQYFGPGTRLTVL.

The chain joins TRBV2 to TRBJ1-1; possibly TRBD1 for D (5 bases). This CDR3 has 15 amino acids. V was pared by 0 bases and J by 5 bases, with 13 bases between. Germline CDR1 reads SNHLY; CDR2 reads FYNNEI. CDR3 sequence (DNA): TGTGCCAGCAGTGAAGCGAGGCCGGGGGGGACTGAAGCTTTCTTT. This gives the protein CASSEARPGGTEAFF.

V gene TRBV6-1 combines with J gene TRBJ1-3; 9 bases are shared with TRBD1. V was clipped by 5 bases and J by 4 bases; unmatched bases: 3. Germline loops: CDR1 MNHNS, CDR2 SASEGT. The CDR3 covers 14 residues. This CDR3 reads CASSLQGAGNTIYF. CDR3 in DNA: TGTGCCAGCAGTTTACAGGGGGCCGGAAACACCATATATTTT.

V is TRBV29-1 and J is TRBJ1-1; possible D gene TRBD1, 5 bases. V shed 2 bases and J shed 0 bases, with 13 bases lying between them. The germline V gene encodes CDR1 SQVTM and CDR2 ANQGSEA. CDR3 length equals 15 residues. In DNA, the CDR3 is TGCAGCGTTGAAACGTCCGGGGCTGTGAACACTGAAGCTTTCTTT. It codes for CSVETSGAVNTEAFF.

J is TRBJ1-6 and V is TRBV4-2; D is perhaps TRBD1 (6 bases). The germline V gene has CDR1 LGHNA and CDR2 YNFKEQ. V was trimmed by 5 bases and J by 9 bases, leaving 14 bases between them. The CDR3 is 14 amino acids. The CDR3 DNA reads as TGTGCCAGCAGCTTGGCAAGGGGGGGTTCACCCCTCCACTTT. It specifies CASSLARGGSPLHF.

The rearrangement uses TRBV18 and TRBJ2-1, with TRBD1 identical over 8 bases. V was pared by 3 bases and J by 9 bases, with 16 bases of the junction left unmatched. Germline V lookup: CDR1 KGHSH, CDR2 LQKENI. The CDR3 has 17 amino acids. The CDR3 spells CASSPTGEVGWAGEQFF. For the CDR3, the DNA is TGTGCCAGCTCACCGACAGGGGAAGTAGGGTGGGCTGGTGAGCAGTTCTTC.

CDR3 region: CASSEQRTEAFF. CDR3 in DNA: TGTGCCAGCAGCGAACAGCGGACTGAAGCTTTCTTT. The chain couples TRBV6-1 to TRBJ1-1; D unclear. The CDR3 runs 12 residues. CDR1 is MNHNS and CDR2 is SASEGT in the germline V gene. V was shortened by 6 bases and J by 5 bases, with 10 bases between the two germline ends.

The chain combines TRBV5-1 with TRBJ1-5, with D hard to call. The CDR3 consists of 13 residues. V was pared by 4 bases and J by 1 base, with 6 bases between. Germline assignment: CDR1 SGHRS and CDR2 YFSETQ. The CDR3 here is CASSPDSNQPQHF. Written as DNA, the CDR3 is TGCGCCAGCAGCCCGGACAGCAATCAGCCCCAGCATTTT.

The rearrangement joins TRBV6-1 to TRBJ1-4; D is unresolved. V lost 3 bases and J 4 bases, leaving 12 bases between the germline ends. CDR1 is MNHNS and CDR2 is SASEGT in the germline V gene. The CDR3 is 15 amino acids. CDR3 nucleotide sequence: TGTGCCAGCAGTGATGTGGCAGCCGTTAATGAAAAACTGTTTTTT. Translation gives CASSDVAAVNEKLFF.

This clone appeared a few times. The V and J genes are TRBV2 and TRBJ1-6; no clear D. The germline V gene has CDR1 SNHLY and CDR2 FYNNEI. CDR3 length: 13 residues. Trimming took off 7 bases at V and 0 bases at J, with 4 bases between the two ends. CDR3 protein: CASTISYNSPLHF. The CDR3 DNA sequence: TGTGCCAGCACCATCTCCTATAATTCACCCCTCCACTTT.

V gene TRBV5-5 combines with J gene TRBJ1-4; 10 bases align to TRBD1. From germline, CDR1 is SGHKS and CDR2 YYEKEE (reference sequence). V dropped 6 bases and J dropped 2; count of bases not matched to a gene: 7. The CDR3 is 16 amino acids. The CDR3: CASTSGQGWTNEKLFF. The CDR3 DNA reads as TGTGCCAGCACATCGGGACAGGGGTGGACTAATGAAAAACTGTTTTTT. Full variable domain (remainder filled in from reference TRBV5-5 and TRBJ1-4): DAGVTQSPTHLIKTRGQQVTLRCSPISGHKSVSWYQQVLGQGPQFIFQYYEKEERGRGNFPDRFSARQFPNYSSELNVNALLLGDSALYLCASTSGQGWTNEKLFFGSGTQLSVL.

The chain recombines TRBV5-6 with TRBJ1-2; D is uncertain. V lost 0 bases to trimming and J lost 5 bases, with 5 bases between them. Per the germline V gene, CDR1 is SGHDT and CDR2 is YYEEEE. The length of the CDR3 is 12 residues. The CDR3 region is CASSLVGYGYTF. For the CDR3, the DNA is TGTGCCAGCAGCTTGGTGGGTTATGGCTACACCTTC.

The rearrangement uses TRBV28 and TRBJ2-1; 7 bases match TRBD1. V lost 7 bases and J lost 13; bases outside the gene matches: 13. This CDR3 has 13 residues. Germline V gene data show CDR1 as MDHEN and CDR2 as SYDVKM. In nucleotides, the CDR3 is TGTGCCAGCACCTCACTCGCACGACAGGGACAGTTCTTC. Translated: CASTSLARQGQFF.

The chain uses TRBV28 and TRBJ1-6; D is perhaps TRBD1 (6 bases). The CDR3 runs 15 residues. V lost 6 bases to trimming and J lost 8 bases, with 17 bases between them. Germline V gene data show CDR1 as MDHEN and CDR2 as SYDVKM. The chain's CDR3 is CASRRTALAYSPLHF. CDR3 nucleotides: TGTGCCAGCAGGCGGACAGCGCTGGCGTATTCACCCCTCCACTTT.

The rearrangement joins TRBV6-1 to TRBJ2-5; D uncertain. Germline CDR1 reads MNHNS; CDR2 reads SASEGT. CDR3 length: 12 amino acids. V was clipped by 2 bases and J by 5 bases, with 6 bases between them. The chain's CDR3 is CASSELRETQYF. Written as DNA, the CDR3 is TGTGCCAGCAGTGAATTACGGGAGACCCAGTACTTC.

The chain couples TRBV7-9 to TRBJ1-1; D unclear. The CDR3 runs to 14 residues. V lost 1 base and J 4 bases, leaving 10 bases between the germline ends. Germline assignment: CDR1 SEHNR and CDR2 FQNEAQ (reference sequence). DNA for the CDR3: TGTGCCAGCAGCTTAGGAGGCAGGCCCACTGAAGCTTTCTTT. Translated, it gives CASSLGGRPTEAFF. Filled out from reference TRBV7-9 and TRBJ1-1, the complete variable domain reads DTGVSQNPRHKITKRGQNVTFRCDPISEHNRLYWYRQTLGQGPEFLTYFQNEAQLEKSRLLSDRFSAERPKGSFSTLEIQRTEQGDSAMYLCASSLGGRPTEAFFGQGTRLTVV.

V and J are TRBV5-6 and TRBJ1-2, with 9 bases that match TRBD1. Germline trimming cut 4 bases from V and 4 bases from J; bases unmatched to any gene: 5. The CDR3 consists of 14 residues. CDR1 SGHDT and CDR2 YYEEEE come from the germline V gene. The CDR3 DNA reads as TGTGCCAGCAGCCGGACAGGGGAGATCTATGGCTACACCTTC. This sequence encodes CASSRTGEIYGYTF.

The chain carries TRBV6-1 and TRBJ2-6; maybe TRBD1 (5 bases). Trimming shortened V by 0 bases and J by 2 bases, and 20 bases separated the two germline ends. Germline V gene data show CDR1 as MNHNS and CDR2 as SASEGT. The CDR3 consists of 20 residues. DNA of the CDR3: TGTGCCAGCAGTGAAGCGCTCGCTGCAGGGTATCGAGCTGGGGCCAACGTCCTGACTTTC. Encoded protein: CASSEALAAGYRAGANVLTF.

The gene calls are TRBV7-6 and TRBJ1-1; no clear D. Trimming shortened V by 2 bases and J by 2 bases, and 18 bases separated the two germline ends. This CDR3 has 17 residues. The germline V gene has CDR1 SGHVS and CDR2 FNYEAQ. The CDR3: CASSLSIPRGANTEAFF. In DNA form, the CDR3 reads TGTGCCAGCAGCTTATCCATCCCACGGGGTGCTAACACTGAAGCTTTCTTT.